The 10 T cell receptor beta chains reported below all come from one sample, sequenced in a study of control samples from healthy donors and cancer patients. Repertoires were generated with immunoSEQ multiplex PCR, while TCRdb's copy carries only in-frame clones and drops some. Here the sample spans just under 65,000 clones, roughly 85% being singletons. Sequenced material: blood. Receptors were obtained from a man aged 40-55 years in good health.

This rearrangement joins TRBV7-9 to TRBJ2-5, with 8 nucleotides matching TRBD1. CDR3 size: 14 residues. Trimming cost V 1 base and J 5 bases; bases outside gene matches: 3. Looked up from germline, CDR1 is SEHNR and CDR2 is FQNEAQ (reference sequence). CDR3 nucleotide sequence: TGTGCCAGCAGCTTAGGGACAGGGCGTGAGACCCAGTACTTC. Translated, it gives CASSLGTGRETQYF. Together with reference TRBV7-9 and TRBJ2-5, the CDR3 gives the full variable domain: DTGVSQNPRHKITKRGQNVTFRCDPISEHNRLYWYRQTLGQGPEFLTYFQNEAQLEKSRLLSDRFSAERPKGSFSTLEIQRTEQGDSAMYLCASSLGTGRETQYFGPGTRLLVL.

J is TRBJ2-3 and V is TRBV7-3; the D gene is possibly TRBD2 (6 bases). Trimming left V 5 bases short and J 2 bases short, with 14 bases between. The CDR3 is 15 residues long. From germline, CDR1 is SGHTA and CDR2 FQGTGA. The CDR3 DNA reads as TGTGCCAGCAGCGCGACTAGTGATACCACAGATACGCAGTATTTT. It translates to CASSATSDTTDTQYF.

The chain joins TRBV12-3 or TRBV12-4 to TRBJ1-3; D call uncertain. Trimming pared 3 bases from V and 4 bases from J, leaving 4 bases between. The CDR3 has 12 amino acids. CDR3 in DNA: TGTGCCAGCAGTTTCATCGGAAACACCATATATTTT. It translates to CASSFIGNTIYF.

This sequence joins TRBV11-3 and TRBJ2-2; D unclear. Germline V CDR1 and CDR2: SGHNT, YENEEA. This CDR3 region has 13 residues. V was trimmed by 3 bases and J by 5 bases, leaving 7 bases between them. CDR3: CASSFVGTGELFF. The CDR3 nucleotides read TGTGCCAGCAGCTTTGTAGGGACCGGGGAGCTGTTTTTT.

A note on this clone: The junction departs from the called germline gene at one end, perhaps through a read error. This same CDR3 is encoded by further DNA sequences in the sample. CDR3 sequence reads: CASSLGKETQYF. As DNA, the CDR3 is TGCGCCAGTAGCTTGGGGAAAGAGACCCAGTACTTC. The V gene is TRBV5-1, the J gene TRBJ2-5; D remains ambiguous. The CDR3 has 12 amino acids. Looked up from germline, CDR1 is SGHRS and CDR2 is YFSETQ.

The chain joins TRBV10-3 to TRBJ1-5; tentatively, D is TRBD1 (5 bases). CDR1 is ENHRY and CDR2 is SYGVKD in the germline V gene. This CDR3 region has 15 residues. The V gene lost 4 bases and the J gene lost 2 bases, with 12 bases spanning the gap. CDR3 sequence reads: CAISGGDVGNQPQHF. CDR3 DNA sequence: TGTGCCATCAGTGGGGGGGACGTAGGCAATCAGCCCCAGCATTTT.

This clone is medium-sized (0.01 to 0.1%) within its sample. The chain has TRBV6-2 or TRBV6-3 and TRBJ2-3; the match to TRBD2 covers 10 bases. CDR1 is MNHEY and CDR2 is SVGEGT in the germline V gene. This CDR3 is 15 amino acids long. Trimming cost V 5 bases and J 1 base; bases outside gene matches: 3. CDR3 loop: CASSPGLAGTDTQYF. For the CDR3, the DNA is TGTGCCAGCAGTCCCGGACTAGCGGGCACAGATACGCAGTATTTT.

V usage is TRBV6-1 and J usage is TRBJ1-1; D gene ambiguous. V lost 2 bases, J lost 4 bases, and 11 bases lay in between. Germline CDR1 and CDR2: MNHNS and SASEGT. This CDR3 has 14 amino acids. The CDR3 reads CASSEQQVPTEAFF. CDR3 nucleotide sequence: TGTGCCAGCAGTGAACAGCAGGTTCCCACTGAAGCTTTCTTT.

This sequence joins TRBV7-2 and TRBJ1-1; D uncertain. The CDR3 has 13 amino acids. V lost 3 bases to trimming and J lost 3 bases, with 8 bases between them. Germline V lookup: CDR1 SGHTA, CDR2 FQGNSA. For the CDR3, the DNA is TGTGCCAGCAGCTTTGCTGGGTACACTGAAGCTTTCTTT. Its translation: CASSFAGYTEAFF.

By its share, this clone is medium-sized. The chain carries TRBV18 and TRBJ2-7; weak D call: TRBD1 (5 bases). V was pared by 2 bases and J by 2 bases, with 13 bases between. The V gene's germline CDR1 is KGHSH and CDR2 LQKENI. The CDR3 loop spans 15 amino acids. The CDR3 loop reads CASSPAGSAAYEQYF. CDR3 nucleotides: TGTGCCAGCTCACCAGCAGGGTCGGCGGCCTACGAGCAGTACTTC.